A selection of T cell receptor beta chains follows, all from one sample in a study of blood T cell repertoires in COVID-19. Generated by immunoSEQ multiplex PCR, the TCRdb table keeps only in-frame clones and is missing some. The sample includes 400,000 to 550,000 clones, approximately 90% of them seen just once. Sequencing was performed on peripheral blood. The source of these receptors is a woman aged 25-40 years with acute or convalescent COVID-19. Each CDR3 is given with its conserved first and last residue. A D gene is named only where the DNA matches it firmly. For some rows the clone size is stated as once, few or many, or as a class when expanded; others skip it.

TRBV9	TRBJ1-1	TRBD1	-	CASSIGQGGTEAFF	TGTGCCAGCAGCATCGGACAGGGAGGGACTGAAGCTTTCTTT
TRBV10-2	TRBJ2-7	-	-	CASSDGQNYEQYF	TGCGCCAGCAGTGACGGACAGAACTACGAGCAGTACTTC
TRBV5-5	TRBJ2-2	-	-	CASSLGPRTNTGELFF	TGTGCCAGCAGCTTGGGGCCCAGGACGAACACCGGGGAGCTGTTTTTT
TRBV5-4	TRBJ1-1	TRBD1	-	CASSRRQGRYTEAFF	TGTGCCAGCAGCAGAAGACAGGGGCGATACACTGAAGCTTTCTTT
TRBV13	TRBJ2-1	TRBD2	-	CASSLGTSGDLGQFF	TGTGCCAGCAGCCTTGGGACTAGCGGGGATCTGGGGCAGTTCTTC
TRBV5-1	TRBJ2-3	-	once	CASSLGLTSTDTQYF	TGCGCCAGCAGCTTGGGCTTAACTAGCACAGATACGCAGTATTTT
TRBV6-6	TRBJ1-6	-	-	CASSYSGGKGSPLHF	TGTGCCAGCAGTTACTCGGGGGGAAAGGGATCACCCCTCCACTTT
TRBV11-2	TRBJ2-3	-	-	CASSLFGSVDTQYF	TGTGCCAGCAGCTTATTTGGGAGTGTAGATACGCAGTATTTT
TRBV29-1	TRBJ1-4	TRBD1	-	CSVEAVRQGDEKLFF	TGCAGCGTTGAAGCTGTGCGACAGGGGGATGAAAAACTGTTTTTT
TRBV30	TRBJ1-3	-	few	CAWRLRGGNTIYF	TGTGCCTGGAGGCTCAGGGGTGGAAACACCATATATTTT
TRBV5-8	TRBJ1-6	TRBD1	-	CASSVTGTEGDSPLHF	TGTGCCAGCAGCGTGACAGGGACAGAAGGGGATTCACCCCTCCACTTT
TRBV19	TRBJ1-6	-	-	CASSIRELGAGRSPLHF	TGTGCCAGTAGTATCCGAGAGTTGGGGGCTGGGCGTTCACCCCTCCACTTT
TRBV6-5	TRBJ2-1	-	-	CASSTTGINNEQFF	TGTGCCAGCAGCACGACAGGAATCAACAATGAGCAGTTCTTC
TRBV5-1	TRBJ2-1	-	-	CASSLSVLAYNEQFF	TGCGCCAGCAGCTTGTCAGTCTTGGCCTACAATGAGCAGTTCTTC
TRBV15	TRBJ2-7	-	-	CATSRGSEQYF	TGTGCCACCAGCAGAGGGAGCGAGCAGTACTTC
TRBV27	TRBJ2-1	TRBD1	-	CASSFLDRGLGEQFF	TGTGCCAGCAGTTTTTTGGACAGGGGCCTAGGTGAGCAGTTCTTC
TRBV19	TRBJ2-1	TRBD1	-	CASSIGYGQGGNEQFF	TGTGCCAGTAGTATAGGCTATGGACAGGGGGGCAATGAGCAGTTCTTC
TRBV28	TRBJ2-7	TRBD1	-	CASSRGTGRTYEQYF	TGTGCCAGCAGCCGGGGGACAGGAAGGACCTACGAGCAGTACTTC
TRBV7-8	TRBJ2-7	-	-	CASSSLAGGGSEQYF	TGTGCCAGCAGCTCGCTGGCGGGTGGGGGCTCCGAGCAGTACTTC
TRBV6-1	TRBJ2-7	TRBD1	-	CASSEFRVGQIYSYEQYF	TGTGCCAGCAGTGAATTCCGGGTGGGACAGATCTACTCCTACGAGCAGTACTTC
TRBV9	TRBJ2-5	TRBD1	-	CASSAPGQGDQETQYF	TGTGCCAGCAGCGCCCCGGGACAGGGGGACCAAGAGACCCAGTACTTC
TRBV5-4	TRBJ2-3	TRBD2	-	CASSSIAGGSTDTQYF	TGTGCCAGCAGCTCTATAGCGGGGGGGAGCACAGATACGCAGTATTTT
TRBV6-1	TRBJ2-1	-	-	CASSDRGRYGNEQFF	TGTGCCAGCAGTGACAGGGGCCGATACGGTAATGAGCAGTTCTTC
TRBV11-2	TRBJ2-2	TRBD1	-	CASSLIAMRGQGDTGELFF	TGTGCCAGCAGCTTAATCGCTATGAGGGGACAGGGGGACACCGGGGAGCTGTTTTTT
TRBV7-2	TRBJ1-6	-	-	CASSLVPLYNSPLHF	TGTGCCAGCAGCTTAGTTCCACTATATAATTCACCCCTCCACTTT
TRBV11-2	TRBJ2-1	-	-	CASSLDGHRYNEQFF	TGTGCCAGCAGCTTAGACGGACACCGTTACAATGAGCAGTTCTTC
TRBV11-3	TRBJ2-5	TRBD2	-	CASSLGTSGEETQYF	TGTGCCAGCAGCTTAGGTACTAGCGGGGAAGAGACCCAGTACTTC
TRBV7-9	TRBJ2-1	-	-	CASSRLDLPYNEQFF	TGTGCCAGCAGCCGACTAGACCTTCCCTACAATGAGCAGTTCTTC
TRBV19	TRBJ1-1	-	-	CASNPAGNTEAFF	TGTGCCAGTAACCCGGCAGGGAACACTGAAGCTTTCTTT
TRBV6-5	TRBJ1-1	-	-	CASSYGAEAFF	TGTGCCAGCAGTTACGGAGCTGAAGCTTTCTTT
TRBV5-4	TRBJ1-2	-	-	CASSLGPGYTF	TGTGCCAGCAGCCTAGGTCCGGGCTACACCTTC
TRBV4-1	TRBJ1-2	-	-	CASSQRWTVGNYGYTF	TGCGCCAGCAGCCAACGATGGACAGTAGGCAACTATGGCTACACCTTC
TRBV9	TRBJ2-6	TRBD2	-	CASSVGTSSLLQAGANVLTF	TGTGCCAGCAGCGTGGGGACTAGCTCCTTGCTTCAAGCCGGGGCCAACGTCCTGACTTTC
TRBV5-5	TRBJ1-4	-	-	CASSLSPRTSVGEKLFF	TGTGCCAGCAGCTTGTCTCCACGGACAAGCGTGGGGGAAAAACTGTTTTTT
TRBV4-1	TRBJ1-5	TRBD1	few	CASSAITGGYQPQHF	TGCGCCAGCAGCGCCATAACAGGGGGCTATCAGCCCCAGCATTTT
TRBV29-1	TRBJ2-7	-	once	CSVVFLRDTEQYF	TGCAGCGTTGTATTTCTAAGGGACACCGAGCAGTACTTC
TRBV2	TRBJ2-2	-	-	CASRGQGRATGELFF	TGTGCCAGCAGGGGGCAGGGGCGGGCCACCGGGGAGCTGTTTTTT
TRBV7-9	TRBJ2-7	TRBD2	-	CASSSGLAGDEQYF	TGTGCCAGCAGCTCGGGACTAGCGGGGGACGAGCAGTACTTC
TRBV28	TRBJ2-3	TRBD2	-	CASNPVRAGVTDTQYF	TGTGCCAGCAACCCCGTACGGGCGGGGGTGACAGATACGCAGTATTTT
TRBV28	TRBJ1-1	-	-	CASSLWNTPQGEAFF	TGTGCCAGCAGTTTGTGGAACACGCCTCAGGGCGAAGCTTTCTTT
TRBV5-1	TRBJ2-4	TRBD1	-	CADRVFSQNIQYF	TGCGCCGACAGGGTGTTTTCCCAAAACATTCAGTACTTC
TRBV14	TRBJ2-1	-	-	CASSQVYEQFF	TGTGCCAGCAGCCAAGTATATGAGCAGTTCTTC
TRBV5-5	TRBJ1-1	-	-	CASSLSRHLITEAFF	TGTGCCAGCAGCTTGTCCCGACACCTGATCACTGAAGCTTTCTTT
TRBV2	TRBJ2-1	-	few	CASSEDIDNEQFF	TGTGCCAGCAGTGAGGACATCGACAATGAGCAGTTCTTC
TRBV28	TRBJ1-5	-	-	CASSLRRGRGVQPQHF	TGTGCCAGCAGTTTAAGGAGAGGCCGGGGGGTTCAGCCCCAGCATTTT
TRBV28	TRBJ1-2	-	-	CAIQQGPRGYTF	TGTGCCATACAGCAGGGCCCGAGGGGCTACACCTTC
TRBV7-9	TRBJ1-4	-	-	CASSFGHGEYEKLFF	TGTGCCAGCAGCTTTGGCCATGGGGAGTATGAAAAACTGTTTTTT
TRBV6-6	TRBJ2-3	-	-	CASSDAGDTQYF	TGTGCCAGCAGTGACGCGGGGGATACGCAGTATTTT
TRBV5-1	TRBJ2-7	-	-	CASSPGPGQSSYEQYF	TGCGCCAGCAGCCCCGGGCCCGGACAAAGCTCCTACGAGCAGTACTTC
TRBV24-1	TRBJ1-5	-	-	CATSDFGDQPQHF	TGTGCCACCAGTGATTTCGGAGATCAGCCCCAGCATTTT
TRBV6-5	TRBJ2-3	-	-	CASNRDKDTQYF	TGTGCCAGCAACAGGGACAAGGATACGCAGTATTTT
TRBV5-4	TRBJ2-7	-	-	CASSSSGEYEQYF	TGTGCCAGCAGCTCGTCAGGGGAGTACGAGCAGTACTTC
TRBV5-4	TRBJ1-6	TRBD1	-	CASSRAGGDGSPLHF	TGTGCCAGCAGCAGGGCAGGGGGTGATGGTTCACCCCTCCACTTT
TRBV5-6	TRBJ2-7	-	-	CASSLGTTGYEQYF	TGTGCCAGCAGCTTGGGGACTACCGGCTACGAGCAGTACTTC
TRBV19	TRBJ1-2	TRBD1	-	CASSIADRGREPLNYGYTF	TGTGCCAGTAGTATAGCGGACAGGGGGCGAGAACCGCTCAACTATGGCTACACCTTC
TRBV7-6	TRBJ2-5	-	-	CASSSPTGNQETQYF	TGTGCCAGCAGCTCCCCTACAGGGAATCAAGAGACCCAGTACTTC
TRBV4-1	TRBJ1-1	-	-	CASSQEVRENTEAFF	TGCGCCAGCAGCCAAGAGGTGAGGGAGAACACTGAAGCTTTCTTT
TRBV11-2	TRBJ1-4	-	-	CASSQTGKNEKLFF	TGTGCCAGCAGCCAGACAGGAAAGAATGAAAAACTGTTTTTT
TRBV2	TRBJ1-6	TRBD1	-	CASSEKTGYNSPLHF	TGTGCCAGCAGTGAAAAGACAGGGTATAATTCACCCCTCCACTTT